These 11 T cell receptor beta chains came from one sample sequenced in a study of T cells in Graves' hyperthyroidism and ophthalmopathy. Researchers amplified the TCR beta CDR3 regions from RNA transcripts. The primer set for the first-round RT-PCR of the TCR CDR3 was HTBI. TCRdb recomputed calls from the multiplex PCR reads with MiXCR, one row per CDR3 protein. Of just under 750,000 distinct CDR3 sequences in the sample, over 35% were seen once. The sample taken for sequencing was blood. Receptors were obtained from a woman aged 40 to 55 with Graves' hyperthyroidism.

This chain joins TRBV13 and TRBJ2-7, with TRBD1 as a possible D gene (5 bases). Germline CDR1 PRHDT, CDR2 FYEKMQ (reference sequence). CDR3 size: 12 residues. Between the trimmed V and J ends, which lost 6 bases and 3 bases, there was a span of 9 bases. The CDR3 loop reads CASSNQGYEQYF. CDR3 nucleotides: TGTGCCAGCAGTAATCAGGGCTACGAGCAGTACTTC.

In the case of this clonotype: Because it lacks the conserved phenylalanine or tryptophan at the end, this CDR3 is likely a read error. The chain joins TRBV20-1 to TRBJ2-7, with D unresolved. The CDR3 runs to 14 residues. Germline values: CDR1 DFQATT, CDR2 SNEGSKA (reference sequence). The V and J ends lost 0 bases and 4 bases respectively, with 13 bases between them. The CDR3 reads CSARDRALLYEQYY. DNA of the CDR3: TGCAGTGCTAGAGATCGGGCCCTCTTATACGAGCAGTACTAC.

In its sample, this clonotype was seen many times. The genes are TRBV7-6 and TRBJ1-6; no clear D gene. Germline V gene lookup returns CDR1 SGHVS and CDR2 FNYEAQ. CDR3 length: 12 amino acids. V gave up 5 bases and J gave up 4 bases, with 3 bases separating them. The CDR3 DNA reads TGTGCCAGCAGCCATTATAATTCACCCCTCCACTTT. Its translation: CASSHYNSPLHF.

This chain uses TRBV2 with TRBJ2-1; D is undetermined. The length of the CDR3 is 10 residues. CDR1 SNHLY and CDR2 FYNNEI come from the germline V gene. Trimming removed 2 bases from V and 12 bases from J, with 5 bases in between. DNA of the CDR3: TGTGCCAGCAGTGAACGAGTGCAGTTCTTC. Amino acid sequence: CASSERVQFF.

The sample holds one count of this clonotype. This may stem from a read error, because a much larger clone lies one nucleotide away. CDR3 region: CASRATVADEKLFF. The CDR3 coding sequence is TGTGCCAGCAGAGCGACAGTAGCTGATGAAAAACTGTTTTTT. The chain has TRBV7-8 and TRBJ1-4; the D gene is possibly TRBD1 (5 bases). CDR3 length equals 14 residues. With 6 bases removed from V and 6 bases from J, the gap between germline ends came to 14 bases. Germline V gives CDR1 SGHVS, CDR2 FQNEAQ.

This chain joins TRBV6-2 or TRBV6-3 and TRBJ1-2; no clear D. Germline CDR1 reads MNHEY; CDR2 reads SVGEGT. Trimming removed 5 bases at V and 4 bases at J, with 11 bases between. The CDR3 covers 13 residues. In nucleotides, the CDR3 is TGTGCCAGCAGTCCGCGGACGCCCTATGGCTACACCTTC. It yields the protein CASSPRTPYGYTF.

The rearrangement links TRBV5-5 to TRBJ2-7; D unclear. Germline assignment: CDR1 SGHKS and CDR2 YYEKEE (reference sequence). The germline V and J ends were trimmed by 1 base and 2 bases, with 10 bases remaining between them. CDR3 length: 14 residues. CDR3 sequence: CASSLITDTYEQYF. The CDR3 DNA sequence: TGTGCCAGCAGCTTGATAACAGATACCTACGAGCAGTACTTC.

This clonotype was seen at least ten times. This chain uses TRBV4-3 with TRBJ2-5; no clear D gene. Germline-derived CDR1 and CDR2 are LGHNA and YSLEER. V lost 4 bases and J 5 bases, leaving 14 bases between the germline ends. CDR3 length equals 14 residues. The CDR3 sequence: CASSPGDSWETQYF. As DNA, the CDR3 is TGCGCCAGCAGCCCCGGAGACTCCTGGGAGACCCAGTACTTC.

This chain uses TRBV4-3 with TRBJ1-4, with 7 positions matching TRBD1. Trimming cost V 0 bases and J 8 bases; bases outside gene matches: 6. Germline assignment: CDR1 LGHNA and CDR2 YSLEER. The CDR3 extends over 15 amino acids. The CDR3 nucleotides read TGCGCCAGCAGCCAAGATGGGACAGTAAGAGAAAAACTGTTTTTT. Translating gives CASSQDGTVREKLFF.

In DNA, the CDR3 is TGCAGCGTTGACGACCTGGGGGAGCCCCAGCATTTT. Amino acids: CSVDDLGEPQHF. J is TRBJ1-5 and V is TRBV29-1; TRBD1 might be the D (5 bases). Germline CDR1 reads SQVTM; CDR2 reads ANQGSEA. The CDR3 loop spans 12 amino acids. V lost 3 bases to trimming and J lost 8 bases, with 11 bases between them.

This clonotype was detected many times. In nucleotides, the CDR3 is TGTGCCAGCAGTCCTCCAGGGGCTGGGGCCAACGTCCTGACTTTC. Its protein product is CASSPPGAGANVLTF. This rearrangement joins TRBV12-3 or TRBV12-4 to TRBJ2-6, with D perhaps matching TRBD1 (6 bases). The CDR3 has 15 amino acids. V lost 5 bases, J lost 2 bases, and 10 bases lay in between.